This T cell receptor beta chain was retrieved from a study of spatial heterogeneity in lung cancer. TCRdb analysed the 5' RACE reads with MiXCR anew, one entry per CDR3 protein. Among under 150,000 distinct CDR3 sequences, 10% to 13% were seen once, and the ten largest hold around 24%. Trimming removed 0 bases from V and 10 bases from J, with 9 bases in between. CDR3 length: 13 amino acids. Germline lookup yields CDR1 KGHSY and CDR2 FQNENV. The time point denotes: blood at routine non-recurrence follow-up after resection. This clonotype was picked up many times. Specimen: PBMCs, collected at follow-up. The V gene is TRBV16, the J gene TRBJ1-4; D not certain. The TCR comes from a female donor with early-stage non-small cell lung cancer. Written as DNA, the CDR3 is TGTGCCAGCAGCCAATCGTCGGAGGGAAAACTGTTTTTT. Protein sequence: CASSQSSEGKLFF.